The source of this T cell receptor (beta chain) is a study of T cell responses to AZD1222 COVID-19 vaccine (dated by TCRdb to the early 2020s). Broadly, across the study: TCR sequencing covered 230 or so trial participants: 200 to 220 given two doses of AZD1222 and about 26 given two doses of MenACWY control vaccine. Enrollment into the trials was organized by age into subgroups of 18-55, 56-69 and 70-plus years, and those subgroups contained approximately 150, 30 and 60 TCR-sequenced participants, respectively.

Here is what the overall study found, with its caveats: Because no day 14 peak-response samples were available, repertoires were characterized only after the peak T cell response. Spike-specific TCR breadth and depth rose significantly after two AZD1222 doses compared with day 0 and with MenACWY recipients. Reportedly, close to half of the unique spike-specific TCRs recognized epitopes lying outside the regions that are mutated in the B.1.351 and B.1.1.7 variants. The vaccine-associated CD4 TCRs covered the entire spike protein, and the dominant responses fell in regions 160-218 and 743-854. Participants were mostly white British, with more females than males. The authors suggested clonal diversity may have been underestimated. Only five or six AZD1222 recipients were SARS-CoV-2 seropositive at baseline, limiting conclusions about previously exposed vaccinees. The 56-69-year group was small, and its depth increase did not reach significance, likely because of low power.

The time point label, read with the paper, signifies: about 28 days (+/-7) after the second vaccine dose. AZD1222 recipients whose second dose came at about 4 weeks and those whose second dose came at about 12 weeks were combined into one group, since spike-specific TCR depth and breadth did not differ between the two schedules. Vaccinee samples were obtained from the UK trials COV001 and COV002, which included a single-blind randomized controlled phase 2/3 trial of AZD1222 (ChAdOx1 nCoV-19) in healthy adults. For TCRbeta chain sequencing, PBMC samples were collected from trial participants at day 0 and at day 28 after the second dose. As to this clone: The target of this receptor is not known. Per-nucleotide qualities are absent, and no much larger clonotype sits a single base away.

The CDR3 regions of human TCRbeta chains were analyzed by immunosequencing. Under the source paper's analysis protocol: Repertoire TCRs were matched against a reference library of SARS-CoV-2-specific TCRs generated with the MIRA antigen-specificity platform. Breadth meant the fraction of unique TCRs that were SARS-CoV-2-associated, whereas depth meant the fraction of total T cells that were SARS-CoV-2-associated. Using the MIRA data, each spike-specific TCR was assigned both to the spike region to which the TCR was reactive and to a CD4 or CD8 class. Log10-transformed breadth and depth values were compared by one-way ANOVA with Sidak's multiple comparisons tests. What TCRdb holds here is the immuneACCESS table cut down to in-frame rearrangements. Part of the clones is not present; checked against another copy, under half of the missing clones reflect an unresolved V gene, and the others are unexplained. That table supplies the V and J calls and clone size; D and trimming were determined from the DNA. The sample table holds 95,000 to 150,000 clones, of which more than 80% were seen once. The top ten clonotypes cover about 4.3% of the sample.

The TCR originated in an adult who received the AZD1222 COVID-19 vaccine. Specimen: peripheral blood, collected 28 days after the second AZD1222 dose.

For the CDR3, the sequence is CARGHEQFF. The DNA is as follows: TGTGCCCGGGGCCATGAGCAGTTCTTC. The chain couples TRBV3-1 (or the pseudogene TRBV3-2) to TRBJ2-1; the D region may be TRBD1 or TRBD2, each matching 5 bases equally. The germline V gene (reference sequence) supplies CDR1 LGHDT and CDR2 YNNKEL. V and J are truncated by 11 bases and 8 bases respectively, leaving an intervening sequence of 7 bases. The cysteine opens and the phenylalanine closes a CDR3 of 9 amino acids. Just the 27-base CDR3 DNA is kept, in frame starting at base 1.